The 2 T cell receptor beta chains below were found in one sample sequenced in a study of cytomegalovirus exposure and HLA in healthy donors (dated by TCRdb to the late 2010s). Libraries came from the immunoSEQ multiplex PCR assay. For the multiplex PCR, a mixture combining 60 forward primers for TCR Vbeta segments and 13 reverse primers for TCR Jbeta segments was used. TCRdb holds this immuneACCESS table with in-frame rearrangements only. Some clones are missing; in checked studies, unresolved V genes explain under half, and the rest has no known cause. The table for this sample lists under 95,000 clones. The ten largest make up approximately 4.2% of the sample. Sequenced material: PBMCs. Receptors originate from a man aged 18 to 30 in good health and CMV-seropositive.

V gene TRBV10-3 combines with J gene TRBJ1-5; 7 bases match TRBD1. CDR1 is ENHRY and CDR2 is SYGVKD in the germline V gene. The CDR3 extends over 14 amino acids. V lost 2 bases, J lost 2 bases, and 0 bases stayed unmatched. CDR3 protein: CAISEGQGNQPQHF. In DNA form, the CDR3 reads TGTGCCATCAGTGAGGGACAGGGCAATCAGCCCCAGCATTTT.

The chain joins TRBV6-5 to TRBJ2-7; maybe TRBD2 (6 bases). Per the germline V gene, CDR1 is MNHEY and CDR2 is SVGAGI. The V and J ends lost 3 bases and 4 bases respectively, with 16 bases between them. The CDR3 contains 15 residues. As DNA, the CDR3 is TGTGCCAGCAGTTATTTAAGGGAGGCAGGTTACGAGCAGTACTTC. It translates to CASSYLREAGYEQYF.